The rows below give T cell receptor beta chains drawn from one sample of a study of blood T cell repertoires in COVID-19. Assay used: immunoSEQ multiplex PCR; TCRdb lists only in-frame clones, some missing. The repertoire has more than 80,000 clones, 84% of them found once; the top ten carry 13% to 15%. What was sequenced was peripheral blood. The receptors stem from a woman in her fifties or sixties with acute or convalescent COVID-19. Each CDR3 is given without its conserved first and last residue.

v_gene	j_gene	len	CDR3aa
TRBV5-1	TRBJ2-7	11	ASTTGQGDEQY
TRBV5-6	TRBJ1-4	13	ASSLVSGGGEKLF
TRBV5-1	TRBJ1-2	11	ASSYQVDYGYT
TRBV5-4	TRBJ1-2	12	ASSLDRGGYGYT
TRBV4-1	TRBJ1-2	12	ASSPAGGDYGYT
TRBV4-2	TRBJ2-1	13	ASSQGWLAGNEQF
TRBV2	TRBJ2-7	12	ASLRTSGTYEQY
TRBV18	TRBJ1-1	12	ASSPTQGKTEAF
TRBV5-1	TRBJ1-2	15	ASSLSWPEDRVYGYT
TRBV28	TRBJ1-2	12	ASSPGTGPYGYT
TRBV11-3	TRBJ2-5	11	ASSLESRETQY
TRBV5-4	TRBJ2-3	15	ASSLRLAGGSTDTQY
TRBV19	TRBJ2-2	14	ASSLRTGGGTGELF
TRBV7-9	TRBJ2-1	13	ASSLVRTGVNEQF
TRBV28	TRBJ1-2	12	ASSYPGQGYGYT
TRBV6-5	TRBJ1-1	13	ASSRTGTVNTEAF
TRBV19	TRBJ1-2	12	ASSIRQLDYGYT
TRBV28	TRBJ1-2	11	ASRTGGEGGYT
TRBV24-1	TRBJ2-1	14	ATSAGGSGGAYQQF
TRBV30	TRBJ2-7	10	AGGMGSYEQY
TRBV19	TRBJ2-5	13	ASRMTSGIQETQY
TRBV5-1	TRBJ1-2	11	ASSLTGPDGYT
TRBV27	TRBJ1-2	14	ASSLSYRDRSRGYT
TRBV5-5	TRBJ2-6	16	ASSFGTGDSRGANVLT
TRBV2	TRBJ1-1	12	ASTRGGENTEAF
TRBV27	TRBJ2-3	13	ASGLAGGVTDTQY
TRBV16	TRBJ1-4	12	ASSPQGLREKLF
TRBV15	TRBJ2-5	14	ATSRVGGLSQETQY
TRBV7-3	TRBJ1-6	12	ASSLGSYNSPLH
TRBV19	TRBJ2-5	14	ASSPSRDRYQETQY